The TCR beta chain described here comes from a study of CD8+CD57+ T cells in acquired aplastic anemia. At the level of the study: Sorted cells (CD4+ and CD8+) yielded DNA amounts that averaged approximately 3.2 ug. Study-level results: There were fewer than 35 CD8+ CDR3 sequences that occurred in both patients and controls. Between patients and controls, CD8+ Simpson's diversity did not vary significantly.

Patients chosen for sequencing had CD8+CD57+ cells that had expanded, as shown by flow cytometry. Acquired aplastic anemia of severe grade affected all patients. V gave up 6 bases and J gave up 5 bases, with 16 bases separating them. The length of the CDR3 is 15 residues. Germline V lookup: CDR1 ENHRY, CDR2 SYGVKD. On this clonotype itself: What it recognizes is unknown.

Genomic DNA templated the TCR beta VDJ and CDR3 profiling. In TCRdb, the reads were re-called with MiXCR into one record per CDR3 protein. In the table there are 260,000 or so distinct CDR3 sequences, roughly 80% of which are singletons. Sequencing was performed on sorted CD4+, CD8+, or CD8+CD57+ T cells (not recorded which) from PBMCs. This receptor was taken from a human donor with aplastic anemia. This sequence joins TRBV10-3 and TRBJ1-4, with D perhaps matching TRBD1 (5 bases). DNA for the CDR3: TGTGCCATCAGCGAACCGGGACGGGTGAATGAAAAACTGTTTTTT. This encodes CAISEPGRVNEKLFF.